This TCR beta chain was identified in a study of radiotherapy plus CTLA-4 blockade in lung cancer. Sequencing used immunoSEQ multiplex PCR; TCRdb keeps in-frame clones, though not all of them. The data show about 80,000 clones, 78% seen once. Germline lookup yields CDR1 KGHSH and CDR2 LQKENI. The length of the CDR3 is 13 residues. V dropped 4 bases and J dropped 4; count of bases not matched to a gene: 1. Receiving focal radiation plus CTLA-4 blockade with ipilimumab were patients who had chemo-refractory metastatic non-small-cell lung cancer. Concerning this clone: Its antigen is as yet unknown.

Study-wide points: After radiotherapy and ipilimumab, tumor-derived clones expanded in peripheral blood. Reports state that early shifts in blood T cell clones, with interferon-beta, best predicted response.

This TCR came from a human donor with non-small cell lung cancer whose response to radiotherapy plus ipilimumab could not be evaluated. Some clones in this sample may be carry-over from other donors' samples. V and J are TRBV18 and TRBJ2-1, with TRBD1 identical over 7 bases. The input for sequencing was peripheral blood, taken from a patient treated with radiotherapy plus ipilimumab. The CDR3: CASSRDRYNEQFF. In nucleotides, the CDR3 is TGTGCCAGCTCACGGGACAGATACAATGAGCAGTTCTTC. Filled out from reference TRBV18 and TRBJ2-1, the complete variable domain reads NAGVMQNPRHLVRRRGQEARLRCSPMKGHSHVYWYRQLPEEGLKFMVYLQKENIIDESGMPKERFSAEFPKEGPSILRIQQVVRGDSAAYFCASSRDRYNEQFFGPGTRLTVL.